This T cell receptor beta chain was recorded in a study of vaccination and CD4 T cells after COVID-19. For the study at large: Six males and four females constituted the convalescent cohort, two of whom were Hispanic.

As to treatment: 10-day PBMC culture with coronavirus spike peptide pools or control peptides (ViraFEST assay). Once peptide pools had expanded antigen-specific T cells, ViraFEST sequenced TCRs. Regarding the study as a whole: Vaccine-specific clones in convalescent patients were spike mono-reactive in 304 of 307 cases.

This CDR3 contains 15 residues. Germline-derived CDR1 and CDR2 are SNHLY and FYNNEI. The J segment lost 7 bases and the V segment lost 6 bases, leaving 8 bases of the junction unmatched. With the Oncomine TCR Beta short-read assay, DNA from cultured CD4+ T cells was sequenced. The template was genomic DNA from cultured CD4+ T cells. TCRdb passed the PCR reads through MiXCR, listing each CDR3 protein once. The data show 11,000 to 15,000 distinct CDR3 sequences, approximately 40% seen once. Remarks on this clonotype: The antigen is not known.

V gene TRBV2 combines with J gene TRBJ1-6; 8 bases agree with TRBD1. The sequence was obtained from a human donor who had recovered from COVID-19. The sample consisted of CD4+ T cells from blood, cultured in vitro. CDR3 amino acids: CASRLGQGENSPLHF. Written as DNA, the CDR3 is TGTGCCAGCAGGCTTGGACAGGGAGAAAATTCACCCCTCCACTTT.